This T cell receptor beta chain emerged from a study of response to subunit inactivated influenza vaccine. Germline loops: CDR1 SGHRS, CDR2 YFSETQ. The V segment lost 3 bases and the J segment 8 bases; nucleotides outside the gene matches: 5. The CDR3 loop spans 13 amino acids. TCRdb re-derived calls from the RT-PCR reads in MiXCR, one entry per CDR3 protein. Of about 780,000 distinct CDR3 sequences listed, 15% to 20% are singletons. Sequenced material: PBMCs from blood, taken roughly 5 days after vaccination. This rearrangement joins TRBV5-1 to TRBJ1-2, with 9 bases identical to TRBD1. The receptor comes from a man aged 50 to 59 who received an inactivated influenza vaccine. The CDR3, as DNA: TGCGCCAGCAGCTCACAGGGGGCGGGAGGCTACACCTTC. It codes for CASSSQGAGGYTF.